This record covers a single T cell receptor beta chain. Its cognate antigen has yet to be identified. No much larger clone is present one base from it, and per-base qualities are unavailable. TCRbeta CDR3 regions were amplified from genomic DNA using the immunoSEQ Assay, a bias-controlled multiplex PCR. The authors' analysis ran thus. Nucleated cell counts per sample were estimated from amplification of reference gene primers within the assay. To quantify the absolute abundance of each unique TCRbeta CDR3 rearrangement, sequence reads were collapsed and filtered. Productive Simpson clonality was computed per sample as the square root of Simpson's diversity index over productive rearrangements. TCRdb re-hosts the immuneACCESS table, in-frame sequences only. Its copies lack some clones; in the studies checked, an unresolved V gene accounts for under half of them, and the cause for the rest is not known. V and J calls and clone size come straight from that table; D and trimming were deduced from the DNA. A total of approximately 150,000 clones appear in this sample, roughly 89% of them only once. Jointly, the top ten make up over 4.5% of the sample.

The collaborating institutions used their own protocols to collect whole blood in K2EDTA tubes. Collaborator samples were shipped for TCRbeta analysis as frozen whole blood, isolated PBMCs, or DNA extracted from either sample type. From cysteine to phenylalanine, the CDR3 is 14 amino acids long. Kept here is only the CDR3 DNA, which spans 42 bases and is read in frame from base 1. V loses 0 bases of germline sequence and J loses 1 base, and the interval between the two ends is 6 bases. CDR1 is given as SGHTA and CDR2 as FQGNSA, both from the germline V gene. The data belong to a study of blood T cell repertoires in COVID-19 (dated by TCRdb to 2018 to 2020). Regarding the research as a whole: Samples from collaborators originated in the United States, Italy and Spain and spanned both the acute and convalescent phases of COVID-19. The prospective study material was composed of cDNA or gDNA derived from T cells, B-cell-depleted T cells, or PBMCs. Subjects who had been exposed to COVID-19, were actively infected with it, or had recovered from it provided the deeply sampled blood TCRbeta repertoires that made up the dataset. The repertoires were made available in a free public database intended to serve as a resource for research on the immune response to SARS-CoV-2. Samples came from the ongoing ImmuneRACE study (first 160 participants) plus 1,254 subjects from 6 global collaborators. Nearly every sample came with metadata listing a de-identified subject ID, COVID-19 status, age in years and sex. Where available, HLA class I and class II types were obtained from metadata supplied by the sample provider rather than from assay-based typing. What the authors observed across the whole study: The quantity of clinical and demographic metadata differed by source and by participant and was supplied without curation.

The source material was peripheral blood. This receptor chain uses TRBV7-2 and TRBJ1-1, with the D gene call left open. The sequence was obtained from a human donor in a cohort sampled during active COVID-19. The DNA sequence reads TGTGCCAGCAGCTTAGCTGTGAGGAACACTGAAGCTTTCTTT. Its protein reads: CASSLAVRNTEAFF. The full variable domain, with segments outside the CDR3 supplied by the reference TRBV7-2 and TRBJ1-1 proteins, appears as GAGVSQSPSNKVTEKGKDVELRCDPISGHTALYWYRQSLGQGLEFLIYFQGNSAPDKSGLPSDRFSAERTGGSVSTLTIQRTQQEDSAVYLCASSLAVRNTEAFFGQGTRLTVV.